This T cell receptor (beta chain) originates from a study of vaccination and CD4 T cells after COVID-19. For the study at large: Four females and six males made up the convalescents, with two Hispanic. Whole-study findings and limits: Spike mono-reactivity was the property of 304 of 307 vaccine-specific clones in convalescent patients.

Treatment in this sample: approximately 9-day PBMC culture with coronavirus spike peptide pools or control peptides (ViraFEST assay). Via ViraFEST, peptide pools expanded antigen-specific T cells before TCR sequencing. The V segment lost 7 bases and the J segment 3 bases; nucleotides outside the gene matches: 12. Germline-derived CDR1 and CDR2 are LNHDA and SQIVND (reference sequence). CDR3 length equals 16 residues. Sequence data for DNA of cultured CD4+ T cells were generated by the Oncomine TCR Beta short-read assay. MiXCR, applied by TCRdb to the PCR reads, yields one record per CDR3 protein. This sample has some 20,000 distinct CDR3 sequences, with 55% found just once. This clonotype was seen only a few times. Its antigen is as yet unknown.

Sequencing used CD4+ T cells from blood, cultured in vitro. This TCR was recovered from a human donor who had recovered from COVID-19. This chain links TRBV19 with TRBJ1-5; 7 bases agree with TRBD1. In nucleotides, the CDR3 is TGTGCCAGTACTCCACTCGACAGGGCGAACAATCAGCCCCAGCATTTT. Its protein is CASTPLDRANNQPQHF.